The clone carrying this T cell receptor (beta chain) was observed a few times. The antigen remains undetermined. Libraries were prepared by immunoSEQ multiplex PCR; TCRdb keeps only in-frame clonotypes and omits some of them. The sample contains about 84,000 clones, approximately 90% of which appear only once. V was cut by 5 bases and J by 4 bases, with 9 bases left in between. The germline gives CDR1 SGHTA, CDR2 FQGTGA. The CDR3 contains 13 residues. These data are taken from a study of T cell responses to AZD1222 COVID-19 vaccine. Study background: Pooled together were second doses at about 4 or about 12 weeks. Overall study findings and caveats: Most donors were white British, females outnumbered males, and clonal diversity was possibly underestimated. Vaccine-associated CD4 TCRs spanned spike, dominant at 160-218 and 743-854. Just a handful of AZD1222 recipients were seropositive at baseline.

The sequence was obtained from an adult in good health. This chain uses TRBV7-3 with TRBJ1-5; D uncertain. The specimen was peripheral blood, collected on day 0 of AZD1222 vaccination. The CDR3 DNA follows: TGTGCCAGCAGCCCCGACAAGAATCAGCCCCAGCATTTT. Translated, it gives CASSPDKNQPQHF.